The 11 T cell receptor beta chains below were found in one sample sequenced in a study of regulatory T cells in long-lasting Graves disease. The sample's time point: newly diagnosed GD, antithyroid drugs for less than 3 months. The TCR library was prepared using RNA isolated from PBMCs. HTBI primers from iRepertoire and Arm-PCR of CDR3 regions yielded the TCR beta libraries. One entry per CDR3 protein, called by TCRdb with MiXCR from the multiplex PCR reads. The repertoire holds hundreds of thousands of distinct CDR3 sequences, with roughly 15% as singletons. This same sample was also taken into another study, of T cells in Graves' hyperthyroidism and ophthalmopathy.

Sequenced here: peripheral blood mononuclear cells (PBMCs), sampled at new diagnosis, from a patient treated with antithyroid drugs. These receptors were taken from a woman aged 25 to 39 with Graves disease.

This clonotype was seen many times. The rearrangement uses TRBV7-2 and TRBJ1-4, with a possible D match to TRBD1 (5 bases). This CDR3 is built from 17 residues. With 6 bases removed from V and 2 bases from J, the gap between germline ends came to 19 bases. From germline, CDR1 is SGHTA and CDR2 FQGNSA. The CDR3 sequence: CASRNGRGGRTNEKLFF. CDR3 nucleotides: TGTGCCAGCAGAAACGGCCGGGGGGGACGCACTAATGAAAAACTGTTTTTT. The full variable domain, in which reference TRBV7-2 and TRBJ1-4 provide the parts outside the CDR3, is GAGVSQSPSNKVTEKGKDVELRCDPISGHTALYWYRQSLGQGLEFLIYFQGNSAPDKSGLPSDRFSAERTGGSVSTLTIQRTQQEDSAVYLCASRNGRGGRTNEKLFFGSGTQLSVL.

This clonotype was detected a few times. The V and J genes are TRBV5-1 and TRBJ2-7; 15 nucleotides match TRBD2. The CDR3 has 18 residues. Germline V gene lookup returns CDR1 SGHRS and CDR2 YFSETQ. Trimming at V came to 2 bases and at J to 5 bases, leaving 11 bases not matched to a gene. CDR3 in amino acids: CASSFAGLAGGRQDEQYF. CDR3 DNA: TGCGCCAGCAGCTTCGCAGGACTAGCGGGAGGGAGGCAGGACGAGCAGTACTTC.

This clonotype occurred a few times. The CDR3 sequence is CASSQTGEKLFF. CDR3 bases: TGTGCCAGCAGCCAAACAGGTGAAAAACTGTTTTTT. J is TRBJ1-4 and V is TRBV3-1; a weak D match, TRBD1 (5 bases). The germline V gene encodes CDR1 LGHDT and CDR2 YNNKEL (reference sequence). Between the trimmed V and J ends, which lost 2 bases and 7 bases, there was a span of 5 bases. This CDR3 contains 12 residues.

Points on this clonotype: The conserved final phenylalanine or tryptophan is absent from the CDR3, which likely points to a read error. The chain couples TRBV10-1 to TRBJ2-7; no reliable D call. CDR3 length equals 13 residues. The V end lost 3 bases, the J end lost 2 bases, and 8 bases lay between the germline ends. Germline V gives CDR1 WNHNN, CDR2 SYGVQD (reference sequence). The CDR3 reads CASSDPYTYEQYL. The CDR3 DNA follows: TGCGCCAGCAGTGATCCTTATACCTACGAGCAGTACCTC.

This rearrangement joins TRBV29-1 to TRBJ2-1; 7 bases line up with TRBD1. After removal of 6 bases from V and 10 bases from J, the junction contained 3 bases not matched to a gene. CDR1 is SQVTM, CDR2 ANQGSEA, per germline. CDR3 length: 10 residues. The CDR3 DNA follows: TGCAGCGTGCGACAGGGCGAGCAGTTCTTC. It codes for CSVRQGEQFF.

This clonotype was recorded a few times. The V and J genes are TRBV19 and TRBJ2-1; 9 nucleotides agree with TRBD2. The CDR3 covers 14 residues. The V segment lost 10 bases and the J segment 10 bases; nucleotides outside the gene matches: 14. Germline V gene lookup returns CDR1 LNHDA and CDR2 SQIVND (reference sequence). The CDR3 DNA sequence: TGTGCCACGGGTGGCGGGAGGGCCGTCGGAGAGCAGTTCTTC. Residues: CATGGGRAVGEQFF.

The sample holds a few counts of this clonotype. This chain joins TRBV27 and TRBJ2-3, with 9 bases lining up with TRBD2. CDR1 is MNHEY and CDR2 is SMNVEV in the germline V gene (reference sequence). This CDR3 region has 16 residues. The V gene end was trimmed by 4 bases and the J gene end by 2 bases; junction bases not matched to a gene: 7. The CDR3 DNA follows: TGTGCCAGCAGTTATTCGCGACTAGCGGTCACAGATACGCAGTATTTT. Protein sequence: CASSYSRLAVTDTQYF.

As DNA, the CDR3 is TGTGCCAGCAGCTTATTGACAGGGAAGGGCATTCAGTACTTC. Translated, it gives CASSLLTGKGIQYF. The chain joins TRBV7-3 to TRBJ2-4, with TRBD1 matching over 7 bases. The CDR3 covers 14 residues. Germline V lookup: CDR1 SGHTA, CDR2 FQGTGA. V trimming: 2 bases; J trimming: 9 bases; junction bases outside the gene matches: 7.

This clonotype was seen repeatedly, ten times or more. The CDR3 DNA reads TGTGCCAGCAGCGAGGCCGGGGGGCCAAACACCGCCTACGAGCAGTACTTC. Protein sequence: CASSEAGGPNTAYEQYF. This chain connects TRBV6-2 or TRBV6-3 to TRBJ2-7, with D perhaps matching TRBD2 (7 bases). Germline V lookup: CDR1 MNHEY, CDR2 SVGEGT. The ends were cut back, 6 bases at V and 2 bases at J, with 23 bases in the middle. The CDR3 is made up of 17 amino acids.

There are a few counts of this clonotype. V and J are TRBV28 and TRBJ2-4; D is perhaps TRBD1 or TRBD2 (7 bases each). Germline V gives CDR1 MDHEN, CDR2 SYDVKM. V was clipped by 5 bases and J by 8 bases, with 13 bases between them. This CDR3 is 13 amino acids long. The CDR3 protein is CASSQGGADIQYF. The CDR3 DNA sequence: TGTGCCAGCAGTCAGGGGGGGGCAGACATTCAGTACTTC.

This clonotype was observed many times. This chain links TRBV29-1 with TRBJ2-7, with D tentatively TRBD1 (7 bases). CDR1 is SQVTM, CDR2 ANQGSEA, per germline. V lost 7 bases and J 2 bases, leaving 18 bases between the germline ends. This CDR3 has 14 residues. The CDR3 nucleotides read TGCAGCGCCCGCAGGGGGGACATTGCCTACGAGCAGTACTTC. This encodes CSARRGDIAYEQYF.